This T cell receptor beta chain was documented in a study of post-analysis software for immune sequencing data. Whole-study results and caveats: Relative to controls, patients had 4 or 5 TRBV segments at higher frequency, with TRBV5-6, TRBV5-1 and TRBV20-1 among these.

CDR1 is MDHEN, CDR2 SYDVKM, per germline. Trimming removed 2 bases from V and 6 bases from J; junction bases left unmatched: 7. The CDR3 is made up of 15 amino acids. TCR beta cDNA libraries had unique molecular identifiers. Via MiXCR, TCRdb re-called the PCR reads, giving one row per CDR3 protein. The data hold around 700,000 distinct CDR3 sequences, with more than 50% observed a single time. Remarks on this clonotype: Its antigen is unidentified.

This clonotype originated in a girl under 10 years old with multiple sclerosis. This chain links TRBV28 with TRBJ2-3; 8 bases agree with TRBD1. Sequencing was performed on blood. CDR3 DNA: TGTGCCAGCAGTTTAATCCAGGGGGCGACTGATACGCAGTATTTT. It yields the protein CASSLIQGATDTQYF. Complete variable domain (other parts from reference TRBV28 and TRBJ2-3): DVKVTQSSRYLVKRTGEKVFLECVQDMDHENMFWYRQDPGLGLRLIYFSYDVKMKEKGDIPEGYSVSREKKERFSLILESASTNQTSMYLCASSLIQGATDTQYFGPGTRLTVL.